The T cell receptor beta chain described here comes from a study of response to subunit inactivated influenza vaccine. The study, taken as a whole, reports: T cells newly recruited by each seasonal influenza vaccination are few, the authors suggested.

CDR3 size: 14 residues. Germline assignment: CDR1 KGHSH and CDR2 LQKENI. V shed 4 bases and J shed 5 bases, with 12 bases lying between them. As regards this clonotype: What it binds is not known.

TCRdb re-analysed the RT-PCR reads in MiXCR, keeping a single row per CDR3 protein. The table has roughly 780,000 distinct CDR3 sequences, less than 20% seen once. The rearrangement links TRBV18 to TRBJ2-1; D tentatively fits TRBD1 or TRBD2 (6 bases each). The sample was PBMCs from blood, taken more than 4 days after vaccination. The TCR originated in a man aged 50-59 years who received an inactivated influenza vaccine. CDR3 bases: TGTGCCAGCTCACTTCGGGGGCTTAACAATGAGCAGTTCTTC. It translates to CASSLRGLNNEQFF.